A few counts support the clone carrying this T cell receptor beta chain. Its antigen is not known. Patients between 18 and 65 years old had hyperthyroidism, newly diagnosed and lasting under 2 months. These data come from a study of T cells in Graves' hyperthyroidism and ophthalmopathy. Study observations and caveats: Most thyroid-expanded clonotypes above 0.001 were also found in blood.

TCR beta CDR3 regions were amplified from RNA. The TCR CDR3 was amplified in a first-round RT-PCR using the HTBI primer set. TCRdb called the multiplex PCR reads again in MiXCR, with one record for every CDR3 protein. Among approximately 720,000 distinct CDR3 sequences listed, around a sixth were seen once. Germline V gives CDR1 MNHNS, CDR2 SASEGT. The CDR3 runs to 13 residues. V lost 8 bases, J lost 4 bases, and 9 bases lay in between. The rearrangement uses TRBV6-1 and TRBJ1-6, with D uncertain. This clonotype was obtained from a woman aged 45-65 years with Graves' hyperthyroidism that later progressed to Graves' ophthalmopathy. The sequencing input was blood. The CDR3, as DNA: TGTGCCAGCGGAACAGAGTATAATTCACCCCTCCACTTT. This encodes CASGTEYNSPLHF.